The 10 T cell receptor beta chains in this list originate from one sample, sequenced in a study of control samples from healthy donors and cancer patients. Profiled with immunoSEQ multiplex PCR; TCRdb holds only in-frame clones, not every one. The sample has around 45,000 clones, roughly 77% seen once. Sequencing was carried out using formalin-fixed, paraffin-embedded tissue. Receptors were obtained from a male donor with melanoma.

This clone qualifies as medium-sized. CDR3 nucleotides: TGTGCCAGCAGTGAATCCTTAGCGGGAGGTTTTGCCGGGGAGCTGTTTTTT. Amino acid sequence: CASSESLAGGFAGELFF. The rearrangement uses TRBV25-1 and TRBJ2-2, with 10 bases aligning to TRBD2. V gave up 1 base and J gave up 6 bases; unmatched junction bases: 8. CDR3 length: 17 residues. Germline V gene lookup returns CDR1 MGHDK and CDR2 SYGVNS.

The chain joins TRBV11-1 to TRBJ2-2; D unresolved. Germline V gene data show CDR1 as SGHAT and CDR2 as FQDESV (reference sequence). V was trimmed by 4 bases and J by 1 base, leaving 7 bases between them. The CDR3 is 14 residues long. CDR3 DNA sequence: TGTGCCAGCAGCTATGGGTTGAACACCGGGGAGCTGTTTTTT. Translation: CASSYGLNTGELFF. Drawing the rest from reference TRBV11-1 and TRBJ2-2, the complete variable domain is EAEVAQSPRYKITEKSQAVAFWCDPISGHATLYWYRQILGQGPELLVQFQDESVVDDSQLPKDRFSAERLKGVDSTLKIQPAELGDSAMYLCASSYGLNTGELFFGEGSRLTVL.

The rearrangement joins TRBV20-1 to TRBJ1-1; no clear D. V gave up 3 bases and J gave up 3 bases, with 11 bases separating them. The CDR3 loop spans 13 amino acids. Germline V gene data show CDR1 as DFQATT and CDR2 as SNEGSKA (reference sequence). The CDR3 region has the DNA TGCAGTGCTAGTGGAGGAGGGTACACTGAAGCTTTCTTT. It translates to CSASGGGYTEAFF.

This chain links TRBV6-6 with TRBJ1-1; the D is unclear. The V and J ends lost 6 bases and 1 base respectively, with 9 bases between them. Germline V gene sequence: CDR1 MNHNY, CDR2 SVGAGI (reference sequence). CDR3 length: 13 amino acids. In nucleotides, the CDR3 is TGTGCCAGCAGCTCTACACCGAACACTGAAGCTTTCTTT. It specifies CASSSTPNTEAFF.

The gene calls are TRBV19 and TRBJ2-2; 9 bases are a match to TRBD1. This CDR3 is built from 14 residues. Germline-derived CDR1 and CDR2 are LNHDA and SQIVND (reference sequence). The V segment lost 7 bases and the J segment 5 bases; nucleotides outside the gene matches: 5. This chain's CDR3 is CASTDRGRTGELFF. The CDR3 region has the DNA TGTGCCAGTACGGACAGGGGTCGGACCGGGGAGCTGTTTTTT. The full variable domain, its missing parts supplied by reference TRBV19 and TRBJ2-2, is DGGITQSPKYLFRKEGQNVTLSCEQNLNHDAMYWYRQDPGQGLRLIYYSQIVNDFQKGDIAEGYSVSREKKESFPLTVTSAQKNPTAFYLCASTDRGRTGELFFGEGSRLTVL.

The J gene is TRBJ2-5, the V gene TRBV5-6, with TRBD2 matching 9 bases. The germline V gene encodes CDR1 SGHDT and CDR2 YYEEEE. Trimming took 1 base from V and 3 from J; bases not matched to a gene: 4. This CDR3 is built from 15 residues. The chain's CDR3 is CASSLKLAGKETQYF. The CDR3 DNA follows: TGTGCCAGCAGCTTGAAACTAGCGGGTAAAGAGACCCAGTACTTC.

This clone appeared once. This chain connects TRBV7-9 to TRBJ1-3; unclear D gene. CDR1 is SEHNR, CDR2 FQNEAQ, per germline (reference sequence). The V and J ends lost 5 bases and 3 bases respectively, with 11 bases between them. This CDR3 contains 14 residues. The CDR3 coding sequence is TGTGCCAGCAGCCGAGTAACCCGTGGAAACACCATATATTTT. This codes for CASSRVTRGNTIYF.

V gene TRBV28 combines with J gene TRBJ2-5, with 12 bases fitting TRBD2. This CDR3 contains 20 residues. V shed 4 bases, J shed 4 bases, and the junction held 19 bases outside the gene matches. CDR1 and CDR2 from the germline V gene are MDHEN and SYDVKM. The CDR3 protein is CASSSPLAGGMGGMGETQYF. The CDR3 DNA sequence: TGTGCCAGCAGTTCCCCGCTAGCGGGAGGGATGGGGGGGATGGGAGAGACCCAGTACTTC.

In this sample, this clone turned up once. V is TRBV6-5 and J is TRBJ2-7, with D possibly matching TRBD1 (6 bases). Trimming stripped 6 bases from V and 4 bases from J, with 13 bases between. The CDR3 is 13 residues long. Germline assignment: CDR1 MNHEY and CDR2 SVGAGI. The CDR3: CASRLGQLYEQYF. CDR3 bases: TGTGCCAGCAGACTCGGACAGTTATACGAGCAGTACTTC.

J is TRBJ1-1 and V is TRBV7-9; D unresolved. Trimming shortened V by 6 bases and J by 0 bases, and 8 bases separated the two germline ends. Germline V gives CDR1 SEHNR, CDR2 FQNEAQ (reference sequence). CDR3 length: 13 residues. The CDR3 sequence is CASRREMNTEAFF. Written as DNA, the CDR3 is TGTGCCAGCAGGCGGGAAATGAACACTGAAGCTTTCTTT.